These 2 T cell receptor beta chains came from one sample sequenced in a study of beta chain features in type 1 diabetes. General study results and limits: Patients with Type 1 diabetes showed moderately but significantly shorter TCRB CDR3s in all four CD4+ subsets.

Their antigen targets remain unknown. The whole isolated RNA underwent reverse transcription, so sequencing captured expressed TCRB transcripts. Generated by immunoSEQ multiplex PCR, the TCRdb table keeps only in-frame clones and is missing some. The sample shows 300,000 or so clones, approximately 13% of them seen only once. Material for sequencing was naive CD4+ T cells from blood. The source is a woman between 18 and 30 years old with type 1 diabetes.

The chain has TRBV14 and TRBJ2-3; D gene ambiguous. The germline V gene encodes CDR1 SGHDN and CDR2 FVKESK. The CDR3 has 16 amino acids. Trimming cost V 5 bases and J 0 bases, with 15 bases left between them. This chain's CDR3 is CASSFRLMSSTDTQYF. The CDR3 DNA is TGTGCCAGCAGCTTCCGACTGATGTCTAGCACAGATACGCAGTATTTT.

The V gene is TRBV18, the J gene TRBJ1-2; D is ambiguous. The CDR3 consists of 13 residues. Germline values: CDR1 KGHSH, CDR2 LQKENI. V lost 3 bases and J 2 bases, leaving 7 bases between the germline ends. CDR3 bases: TGTGCCAGCTCACCGGACTTCAACTATGGCTACACCTTC. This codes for CASSPDFNYGYTF.